One sample yielded the 16 T cell receptor beta chains listed below, sequenced in a study of T cells in Graves' hyperthyroidism and ophthalmopathy. Amplified TCR beta CDR3 regions came from RNA transcripts. HTBI primers were employed in a first-round RT-PCR of the TCR CDR3. TCRdb reanalysed the multiplex PCR reads using MiXCR and keeps one entry per CDR3 protein. This sample has about 510,000 distinct CDR3 sequences, with 35% to 50% found just once. The sequencing input was peripheral blood or thyroid tissue (not recorded which). The receptors come from an adult woman with Graves' disease, either hyperthyroidism or ophthalmopathy (not recorded which).

The CDR3 DNA reads TGTGCCAGCAGTCCCACCGGGACAGGGGCCGGGGAGCTGTTTTTT. This codes for CASSPTGTGAGELFF. The V gene is TRBV28, the J gene TRBJ2-2, with 10 bases identical to TRBD1. This CDR3 is 15 amino acids long. The V gene end was trimmed by 5 bases and the J gene end by 6 bases; junction bases not matched to a gene: 6. Germline loops: CDR1 MDHEN, CDR2 SYDVKM.

This clonotype has ten or more counts. The chain links TRBV7-2 to TRBJ1-1; the match to TRBD1 covers 7 bases. J gave up 4 bases and V 7 bases, and 9 bases lay outside the gene matches. The CDR3 covers 14 residues. Germline V gene sequence: CDR1 SGHTA, CDR2 FQGNSA. CDR3 DNA sequence: TGTGCCAGCAACCGACAGGGTCTTGGCACTGAAGCTTTCTTT. It is translated as CASNRQGLGTEAFF.

The table lists this clonotype with many counts. CDR3 DNA: TGTGCCAGCAGCTTAGCGCAAGGGGGGAGAATCACAGATACGCAGTATTTT. Its protein is CASSLAQGGRITDTQYF. The rearrangement uses TRBV7-6 and TRBJ2-3; possibly TRBD1 or TRBD2 for D (6 bases each). The CDR3 loop spans 17 amino acids. Germline V CDR1 and CDR2: SGHVS, FNYEAQ. Deletions cut 0 bases from V and 2 bases from J, with 15 bases between.

The chain links TRBV24-1 to TRBJ2-2; TRBD1 aligns across 8 bases. CDR1 is KGHDR, CDR2 SFDVKD, per germline. The junction had 6 bases not matched to a gene; V was cut back by 3 bases and J by 1 base. There are 17 residues in the CDR3. The CDR3 sequence: CATSDPTGTGNTGELFF. The CDR3 DNA reads as TGTGCCACCAGTGATCCCACCGGGACAGGGAACACCGGGGAGCTGTTTTTT.

For this clonotype: An end of the junction differs from the germline gene, which may be a read error. The rearrangement links TRBV2 to TRBJ2-5, with TRBD1 matching over 7 bases. The CDR3 loop spans 8 amino acids. Per the germline V gene, CDR1 is SNHLY and CDR2 is FYNNEI. CDR3 in amino acids: CASSDRDF. The CDR3 DNA reads TGTGCCAGCAGCGACAGGGACTTC.

This clonotype has a count of ten or more. V and J are TRBV15 and TRBJ2-5, with TRBD2 as a possible D gene (7 bases). The CDR3 runs 16 residues. Germline V lookup: CDR1 LNHNV, CDR2 YYDKDF (reference sequence). V lost 2 bases and J 2 bases, leaving 15 bases between the germline ends. CDR3 coding DNA: TGTGCCACCAGCAGATACGGACTAGGGGGACAAGAGACCCAGTACTTC. It encodes CATSRYGLGGQETQYF.

This clonotype was found once. V gene TRBV7-2 combines with J gene TRBJ1-1; 10 bases match TRBD1. CDR3 size: 17 residues. V shed 8 bases, J shed 2 bases, and the junction held 14 bases outside the gene matches. The germline V gene has CDR1 SGHTA and CDR2 FQGNSA. In DNA form, the CDR3 reads TGTGCCAGCCGTGCTCCCGGGACAGGGGTCTTCAACACTGAAGCTTTCTTT. This encodes CASRAPGTGVFNTEAFF.

The chain recombines TRBV11-2 with TRBJ1-2; 9 nucleotides align to TRBD1. This CDR3 has 15 residues. The germline gives CDR1 SGHAT, CDR2 FQNNGV. J gave up 6 bases and V 6 bases, and 11 bases lay outside the gene matches. The CDR3 spells CASSLPGQGVHGYTF. CDR3 in DNA: TGTGCCAGCAGTCTTCCGGGACAGGGTGTCCATGGCTACACCTTC. Looking up the rest from reference TRBV11-2 and TRBJ1-2 gives the full variable domain: EAGVAQSPRYKIIEKRQSVAFWCNPISGHATLYWYQQILGQGPKLLIQFQNNGVVDDSQLPKDRFSAERLKGVDSTLKIQPAKLEDSAVYLCASSLPGQGVHGYTFGSGTRLTVV.

The chain carries TRBV7-8 and TRBJ2-1, with D tentatively TRBD1 (5 bases). Looked up from germline, CDR1 is SGHVS and CDR2 is FQNEAQ. Trimming pared 1 base from V and 6 bases from J, leaving 16 bases between. This CDR3 is 16 amino acids long. CDR3 in DNA: TGTGCCAGCAGCTTAGATCAGGGCAGTATGGGCAATGAGCAGTTCTTC. This translates into CASSLDQGSMGNEQFF.

The chain employs TRBV29-1 and TRBJ1-1; 7 bases agree with TRBD1. This CDR3 has 12 residues. Trimming took 7 bases from V and 3 from J; bases not matched to a gene: 5. Germline V gene lookup returns CDR1 SQVTM and CDR2 ANQGSEA. Here the CDR3 DNA reads TGCAGCGCCACCAGGGGGGACACTGAAGCTTTCTTT. This translates into CSATRGDTEAFF.

The chain combines TRBV5-1 with TRBJ2-7; TRBD1 aligns across 7 bases. The CDR3 spans 15 residues. CDR1 and CDR2 (germline): SGHRS, YFSETQ. Trimming took 4 bases from V and 0 from J; bases not matched to a gene: 7. CDR3 sequence: CASSSQQGSSYEQYF. In nucleotides, the CDR3 is TGCGCCAGCAGCAGCCAACAGGGGTCCTCCTACGAGCAGTACTTC.

This clonotype has just a few counts. The genes are TRBV7-3 and TRBJ2-2; D is ambiguous. This CDR3 comprises 13 residues. The germline gives CDR1 SGHTA, CDR2 FQGTGA. Trimming left V 5 bases short and J 5 bases short, with 9 bases between. The DNA of the CDR3 is TGTGCCAGCAGCCAAGGGCGTACCGGGGAGCTGTTTTTT. This encodes CASSQGRTGELFF.

J is TRBJ1-4 and V is TRBV5-1; D possibly corresponds to TRBD1 (5 bases). The CDR3 contains 13 residues. Germline CDR1 and CDR2: SGHRS and YFSETQ. V was trimmed by 3 bases and J by 6 bases, leaving 9 bases between them. CDR3 nucleotide sequence: TGCGCCAGCAGCTGGGACCTTGATGAAAAACTGTTTTTT. Translated, it gives CASSWDLDEKLFF.

This clonotype was observed a few times. The chain has TRBV10-3 and TRBJ1-1, with 9 bases identical to TRBD1. From germline, CDR1 is ENHRY and CDR2 SYGVKD. The CDR3 runs 13 residues. The V gene end was trimmed by 8 bases and the J gene end by 1 base; junction bases not matched to a gene: 2. CDR3 bases: TGTGCCATCGGGACAGGGACGAACACTGAAGCTTTCTTT. It yields the protein CAIGTGTNTEAFF.

Here the CDR3 DNA reads TGCAGCGTTGAGGCGGGAAGGGGCCTCTCCTACGAGCAGTACTTC. Encoded protein: CSVEAGRGLSYEQYF. The rearrangement joins TRBV29-1 to TRBJ2-7; tentatively, D is TRBD2 (6 bases). The V gene's germline CDR1 is SQVTM and CDR2 ANQGSEA. The CDR3 is 15 residues long. The ends were cut back, 3 bases at V and 0 bases at J, with 15 bases in the middle.

The chain joins TRBV11-1 to TRBJ2-7, with 11 bases that match TRBD2. Germline V gene sequence: CDR1 SGHAT, CDR2 FQDESV (reference sequence). This CDR3 is 18 amino acids long. Trimming at V came to 6 bases and at J to 2 bases, leaving 15 bases not matched to a gene. As DNA, the CDR3 is TGTGCCAGCAGTAACCCTATTACCGGGACTAGCGGACCCTACGAGCAGTACTTC. Translation gives CASSNPITGTSGPYEQYF. Complete variable domain (other parts from reference TRBV11-1 and TRBJ2-7): EAEVAQSPRYKITEKSQAVAFWCDPISGHATLYWYRQILGQGPELLVQFQDESVVDDSQLPKDRFSAERLKGVDSTLKIQPAELGDSAMYLCASSNPITGTSGPYEQYFGPGTRLTVT.